This entry lists 17 T cell receptor beta chains sequenced from one sample in a study of cytomegalovirus exposure and HLA in healthy donors (dated by TCRdb to 2015 to 2018). Libraries were prepared through the immunoSEQ multiplex PCR assay. For the multiplex PCR, a mixture combining 60 forward primers for TCR Vbeta segments and 13 reverse primers for TCR Jbeta segments was used. The table was pulled from immuneACCESS by TCRdb, which kept in-frame rearrangements only. Such tables lose some clones; where checked, under half of the loss comes from unresolved V genes, and the rest has no known cause. The sample has about 15,000 clones on record, about 60% of them singletons. The top ten clonotypes cover approximately 17% of the sample. The specimen was PBMCs. Every receptor here comes from a woman between 50 and 59 years old in good health and CMV-seropositive.

The chain joins TRBV10-3 to TRBJ1-4; no definite D call. Germline CDR1 is ENHRY and CDR2 is SYGVKD. CDR3 size: 13 residues. V lost 10 bases to trimming and J lost 7 bases, with 16 bases between them. The CDR3 protein is CATSAPPIEKLFF. CDR3 coding DNA: TGTGCCACTTCTGCCCCTCCTATTGAAAAACTGTTTTTT.

This chain connects TRBV6-5 to TRBJ2-1; no clear D gene. Germline CDR1 reads MNHEY; CDR2 reads SVGAGI. Trimming shortened V by 9 bases and J by 2 bases, and 11 bases separated the two germline ends. The CDR3 totals 13 residues. CDR3 amino acids: CASRSSAYNEQFF. As DNA, the CDR3 is TGTGCCAGTCGGAGTTCCGCCTACAATGAGCAGTTCTTC.

CDR3 region: CASRPRDFYEQYF. CDR3 nucleotide sequence: TGTGCCAGCAGACCCCGGGACTTCTACGAGCAGTACTTC. The V and J genes are TRBV6-5 and TRBJ2-7, with D possibly matching TRBD2 (6 bases). There are 13 residues in the CDR3. Germline CDR1 and CDR2: MNHEY and SVGAGI. V dropped 6 bases and J dropped 3 bases, with 12 bases sitting between them.

The gene calls are TRBV30 and TRBJ1-1, with a possible D match to TRBD1 (5 bases). This CDR3 is built from 13 residues. V was shortened by 3 bases and J by 11 bases, with 19 bases between the two germline ends. CDR1 and CDR2 (germline): GTSNPN, SVGIG (reference sequence). The CDR3 loop is CAWSPGGGVKAFF. The CDR3 DNA reads TGTGCCTGGAGCCCGGGGGGTGGGGTAAAGGCTTTCTTT.

This chain connects TRBV30 to TRBJ2-3, with a tentative D call TRBD1 (6 bases). The CDR3 covers 13 residues. V was clipped by 4 bases and J by 3 bases, with 11 bases between them. Per the germline V gene, CDR1 is GTSNPN and CDR2 is SVGIG (reference sequence). The CDR3, as DNA: TGTGCCTGGAATACAGGGAGAACAGATACGCAGTATTTT. Amino acid sequence: CAWNTGRTDTQYF.

The table lists this clone with a few counts. The rearrangement links TRBV29-1 to TRBJ1-1; weak D call: TRBD1 (5 bases). Trimming took off 7 bases at V and 10 bases at J, with 19 bases between the two ends. This CDR3 comprises 12 residues. Germline CDR1 reads SQVTM; CDR2 reads ANQGSEA. CDR3 amino acids: CSAQPDSSGAFF. CDR3 nucleotides: TGCAGCGCCCAACCTGACAGTAGCGGAGCTTTCTTT.

The chain carries TRBV29-1 and TRBJ1-1, with D perhaps TRBD1 (6 bases). The CDR3 runs to 14 residues. Looked up from germline, CDR1 is SQVTM and CDR2 is ANQGSEA. Deletions cut 7 bases from V and 0 bases from J, with 15 bases between. CDR3 sequence reads: CSASRAGVNTEAFF. CDR3 in DNA: TGCAGCGCCAGCAGGGCAGGGGTGAACACTGAAGCTTTCTTT.

V gene TRBV19 combines with J gene TRBJ2-3; the D is unclear. The germline CDR1 and CDR2 sequences are LNHDA and SQIVND (reference sequence). Trimming cost V 8 bases and J 14 bases, with 20 bases left between them. CDR3 size: 12 residues. The DNA of the CDR3 is TGTGCCAGTCCCCCCTCTGGCCTCCCACCGTATTTT. Translating gives CASPPSGLPPYF.

About this clone: The conserved phenylalanine or tryptophan normally closing the CDR3 is absent here, so this likely arose from a read error. The gene calls are TRBV5-1 and TRBJ1-5; 7 bases align to TRBD1. This CDR3 is 14 amino acids long. With V trimmed by 4 bases and J by 5 bases, 6 bases remained unmatched. In germline, CDR1 is SGHRS, CDR2 YFSETQ. CDR3 sequence (DNA): TGCGCCAGCAGCCTGGACAGGAGAGATCAGCCCCAGCATGTT. Amino acids: CASSLDRRDQPQHV.

V gene TRBV7-2 combines with J gene TRBJ1-5; TRBD1 matches at 7 bases. V lost 4 bases, J lost 9 bases, and 6 bases stayed unmatched. CDR1 is SGHTA, CDR2 FQGNSA, per germline. The CDR3 is made up of 13 amino acids. The CDR3 bases are TGTGCCAGCAGCTCCCAACGGGACAGGCCCCAGCATTTT. Translating gives CASSSQRDRPQHF. The variable domain in full, with the rest retrieved from reference TRBV7-2 and TRBJ1-5, is GAGVSQSPSNKVTEKGKDVELRCDPISGHTALYWYRQSLGQGLEFLIYFQGNSAPDKSGLPSDRFSAERTGGSVSTLTIQRTQQEDSAVYLCASSSQRDRPQHFGDGTRLSIL.

The chain uses TRBV18 and TRBJ2-7, with D unclear. Trimming left V 2 bases short and J 3 bases short, with 8 bases between. The CDR3 is made up of 13 amino acids. Germline CDR1 KGHSH, CDR2 LQKENI. Here the CDR3 DNA reads TGTGCCAGCTCACCAGGAGACGGCTACGAGCAGTACTTC. The encoded protein is CASSPGDGYEQYF.

This clone was observed a handful of times. The genes are TRBV7-3 and TRBJ2-3; 8 bases are shared with TRBD2. Germline trimming cut 8 bases from V and 4 bases from J; bases unmatched to any gene: 5. There are 13 residues in the CDR3. CDR1 is SGHTA, CDR2 FQGTGA, per germline. As DNA, the CDR3 is TGTGCCAGCTCGGAACTAGCGGCAGATACGCAGTATTTT. This encodes CASSELAADTQYF.

The gene calls are TRBV28 and TRBJ1-1; possibly TRBD1 for D (5 bases). The CDR3 contains 13 residues. The V gene's germline CDR1 is MDHEN and CDR2 SYDVKM. V lost 6 bases and J 0 bases, leaving 8 bases between the germline ends. The CDR3 loop reads CASSQGLNTEAFF. The CDR3 nucleotides are TGTGCCAGCAGCCAGGGATTGAACACTGAAGCTTTCTTT. Full variable domain (rest looked up from reference TRBV28 and TRBJ1-1): DVKVTQSSRYLVKRTGEKVFLECVQDMDHENMFWYRQDPGLGLRLIYFSYDVKMKEKGDIPEGYSVSREKKERFSLILESASTNQTSMYLCASSQGLNTEAFFGQGTRLTVV.

The chain uses TRBV29-1 and TRBJ2-1, with D possibly being TRBD2 (6 bases). V was trimmed by 4 bases and J by 13 bases, leaving 14 bases between them. The germline CDR1 and CDR2 sequences are SQVTM and ANQGSEA. CDR3 length: 11 residues. The CDR3 coding sequence is TGCAGCGTTGTCGGGAGCGGTCCCCAGTTCTTC. It specifies CSVVGSGPQFF.

Points on this clone: A read error may produce the germline difference seen at one junction end. This chain links TRBV27 with TRBJ2-7; 9 bases fit TRBD1. CDR3 length: 13 residues. CDR1 and CDR2 from the germline V gene are MNHEY and SMNVEV (reference sequence). This chain's CDR3 is CASSPHPGTGLTF. CDR3 sequence (DNA): TGTGCCAGCAGTCCTCATCCTGGGACAGGGCTAACCTTC.

This clone was seen only a few times. In DNA, the CDR3 is TGTGCCAGCAGTTTTCTCAGGGGGAATGGCTACACCTTC. Amino acids: CASSFLRGNGYTF. V usage is TRBV28 and J usage is TRBJ1-2; TRBD1 matches at 7 bases. V lost 3 bases and J lost 6; bases outside the gene matches: 4. This CDR3 region has 13 residues. CDR1 and CDR2 from the germline V gene are MDHEN and SYDVKM.

V is TRBV29-1 and J is TRBJ2-1; the match to TRBD2 covers 7 bases. The length of the CDR3 is 13 residues. The J segment lost 5 bases and the V segment lost 6 bases, leaving 7 bases of the junction unmatched. Germline loops: CDR1 SQVTM, CDR2 ANQGSEA. CDR3 loop: CSVASGNDNEQFF. The CDR3 DNA reads TGCAGCGTGGCAAGCGGGAACGACAATGAGCAGTTCTTC.